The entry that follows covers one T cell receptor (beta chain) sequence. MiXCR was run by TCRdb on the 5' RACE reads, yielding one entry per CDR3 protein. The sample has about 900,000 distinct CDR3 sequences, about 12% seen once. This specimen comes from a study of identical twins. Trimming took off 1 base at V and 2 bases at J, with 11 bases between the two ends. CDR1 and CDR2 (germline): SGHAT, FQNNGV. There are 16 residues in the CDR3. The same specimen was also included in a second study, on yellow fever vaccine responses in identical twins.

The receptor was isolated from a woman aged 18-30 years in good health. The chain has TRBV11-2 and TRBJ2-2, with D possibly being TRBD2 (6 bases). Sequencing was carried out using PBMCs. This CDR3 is CASSLVGSVNTGELFF. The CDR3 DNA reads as TGTGCCAGCAGCTTAGTCGGGAGCGTAAACACCGGGGAGCTGTTTTTT.